This note documents a single T cell receptor (beta chain) sequence. The antigen remains undetermined. The sample belongs to a study of spatial heterogeneity in lung cancer. Study summary: Detection of beta-chain sequences consistently exceeded that of alpha-chain sequences. Study-level results: Ubiquitous expanded tumor TCRs showed up in blood more at resection than follow-up.

As to time point: blood at routine non-recurrence follow-up after resection. Tumor, nontumor lung or frozen PBMC supplied whole RNA that was sequenced unsorted. TCRdb used MiXCR to reprocess the 5' RACE reads, holding one entry per CDR3 protein. Of fewer than 2,000 distinct CDR3 sequences in the sample, 19% are singletons; the top ten hold 45% to 55%. Germline V gene data show CDR1 as LGHNA and CDR2 as YSLEER. Trimming pared 1 base from V and 6 bases from J, leaving 13 bases between. This CDR3 is 15 amino acids long. The chain uses TRBV4-3 and TRBJ1-5, with a possible D match to TRBD1 (5 bases). This sequence originates from a male donor with early-stage non-small cell lung cancer. Material: PBMCs, obtained at follow-up. The DNA for the CDR3 is TGCGCCAGCAGCCAAGGTACTAGCGGGGGTCAGCCCCAGCATTTT. Its translation: CASSQGTSGGQPQHF.